This T cell receptor (beta chain) comes out of a study of cytomegalovirus exposure and HLA in healthy donors (TCRdb year 2017). Background for the entire study: According to an earlier analysis of 587 of the donors, 200 million or so T cells yielded 117 million unique TCR beta sequences and around 300 Gb of sequence data. The study combined high-throughput TCR immunosequencing, statistical association of individual TCRs with disease status, and machine learning to predict cytomegalovirus infection status. HLA typing included class I and class II loci at four-digit resolution. Using immunosequencing, the study profiled T cell repertoires from 666 subjects and related those repertoires to cytomegalovirus serostatus. A few DR-DQ haplotypes were treated as single units for association and clustering because of strong linkage in the cohort. Of the 398 genotyped donors, about 80% fell in the genetic ancestry cluster associated with self-reported Caucasian donors. Besides the first cohort of under 700 subjects, a separate validation cohort made up of around 120 different subjects was used. Across approximately 420 genotyped donors of the cohort, an average of approximately 240,000 unique TCR beta nucleotide sequences per donor were sequenced, and around 19% of those sequences were non-productive. The number of typed donors differed by locus: roughly 620-640 for A, B, C, DRB1 and DQB1; 522 for DQA1; some 590 for DPA1; and about 470 for DPB1. To study patterns of TCR occurrence, a later analysis re-analyzed previously published TCR beta repertoires from several hundred donors and added high-resolution HLA genotyping. In an earlier analysis of roughly 600 of the donors, high-throughput TCR beta sequencing was used to judge whether each TCR beta V gene segment behaved as functional or pseudogenic. The later analysis used no new phenotypic data to find candidate immune exposures, relying instead on TCR beta sequences and their occurrence across donors. Alongside the repertoire data, information on donor age, sex, ethnicity and CMV serostatus was compiled. Roughly 300 gigabases of sequencing data and approximately 85 million unique TCR sequences were included in an early release covering around 600 HLA-typed donors. Genome-wide SNP genotypes for about 60% of the roughly 670 donors were used in a later genetic analysis, which treated that subset as a discovery cohort. All discovery cohort repertoires had been generated on a single sequencing platform. The aim of the study was to test whether cataloging public T cell receptors could identify signatures of past pathogen exposure. The investigation overall reported the following: In vitro tests confirmed that a few of the cytomegalovirus-associated TCR beta chains recognize cytomegalovirus antigens. A later analysis found that TCR association rates varied across HLA loci, with DRB1 alleles showing the most associated TCRs and HLA-C alleles the fewest. Presence/absence analyses assumed roughly uniform sequencing depth across donors, an assumption that may not hold. An earlier analysis of some 590 of the donors showed that most TCR beta V segments appeared in productive rearrangements either about 87% or about 30% of the time, which broadly matched IMGT annotations. A later analysis found that most CMV-associated TCR beta chains appeared HLA-restricted, with HLA associations seemingly driven largely by CMV exposure. Compared with equally common non-associated chains, HLA-associated TCR beta chains in a later analysis were more clonally expanded and had lower generation probabilities. A further reported finding was that TCR beta sequences accurately predicted the HLA-A and HLA-B alleles for most subjects in the first cohort. For the cohort, immune exposure information was limited to CMV serostatus. The cohort was sequenced for TCR beta chains only, and without alpha or paired-chain data the features that could be detected were limited. When HLA alleles, especially DR and DQ, strongly co-occurred, attributing TCR associations to individual alleles was difficult. A group of highly shared sequence variants was considered likely to be a technical artifact of the sequencing pipeline. Correlated functional status among segregating V segments might be attributable to linkage disequilibrium, but an unknown experimental factor could not be ruled out. Seventeen rarely observed V segments, including chromosome 9 orphons, were excluded from the earlier analysis of 550 to 700 of the donors because counts were too low. A later analysis associated 16,951 TCR beta sequences with specific HLA alleles at a false discovery rate of 0.05. In both the original and validation cohorts, the classifier was reported to diagnose cytomegalovirus status with high specificity and sensitivity. According to the authors, the approach could potentially be generalized to other disease states and immunological phenotypes. V-gene and J-gene trimming of TCR beta chains was associated with a missense DCLRE1C variant in a later genetic analysis, and the association was replicated in an independent cohort. Because HLA typing was unavailable for some donors at each locus, only the typed subset was used in association tests. Most TCR sequences were seen in very few donors, while some public TCRs were found in many individuals. Several of the top co-occurrence clusters appeared to be linked to parvovirus B19, influenza, CMV and Epstein-Barr virus, according to a later analysis. In the study, around 150 TCR beta chains were listed as associated with cytomegalovirus. According to a later genetic analysis, donors in an Asian-associated ancestry cluster had fewer N-insertions in productive TCRs than the roughly 660-donor mean.

Remarks on this clone: This clone's antigen is unknown. The input lacks base qualities; no much larger clone sits a single base away.

The protocol used for the library was the immunoSEQ multiplex PCR assay. The multiplex PCR relied on a mix of 60 forward primers for TCR Vbeta segments and 13 reverse primers for TCR Jbeta segments. Amplification of the CDR3 region of rearranged TCR beta genes was performed with a multiplex PCR assay on genomic DNA. On the Illumina HiSeq System, the amplified TCR beta libraries were sequenced as 87-base-pair reads. In the source study's methods: A later analysis tallied roughly 78 million unique TCR beta chains across the 666 repertoires, and 10 million to 11 million of those chains were shared by two or more donors. Raw reads were error-corrected and collapsed into unique sequences with a nearest-neighbor algorithm that merged closely related sequences to remove PCR and sequencing errors. CDR3 sequences were aligned to IMGT reference sequences to assign V, D and J gene segments. Each retained sequence needed at least a six-nucleotide match to both a V gene segment and a J gene segment. Rearrangements were classified as productive when the CDR3 lacked stop codons and remained in frame with V and J, and all other rearrangements were classified as non-productive. CDR3 was defined by IMGT convention, running from the second conserved V-encoded cysteine to the conserved J-encoded phenylalanine. The earlier analysis of some 600 of the donors excluded sequences that lacked an unambiguous match to a single V gene segment. An earlier analysis of almost 600 of the donors classified V segments as functional when productive rearrangements were above 56.7% and as segregating when the standard deviation between donors was above 5%. To diagnose cytomegalovirus status from the catalog of TCR beta chain sequences, a statistical classification framework was built. In a later analysis, TCR nucleotide sequences were compared against IMGT/GENE-DB human TR gene sequences so that V and J genes could be assigned. A later analysis assigned CDR3 sequences and most-parsimonious VDJ recombination scenarios with the TCRdist pipeline. In a later analysis, each TCR beta chain was defined by its CDR3 amino acid sequence together with its V-gene family, and reads without a unique V-gene family were excluded. A later analysis removed 592 highly shared, low-generation-probability nucleotide sequences to deal with suspected cross-contamination and a sequencing artifact. In a later analysis, a clonal expansion index for each public chain was calculated from normalized within-repertoire ranks of inferred template counts. Generation probabilities in a later analysis came from a VDJ recombination model fitted to out-of-frame rearrangements, and those results were checked against IGoR. A later analysis scored TCR-TCR, TCR-HLA and TCR-CMV co-occurrence with hypergeometric tests, applying a repertoire-size bias correction to TCR pairs. In a later analysis, false discovery rates were estimated by permuting HLA or CMV assignments 20 times. In a later analysis, co-occurring TCRs were grouped using DBSCAN, with TCRdist sequence similarity added in when clustering inside HLA-allele-positive subsets. Co-occurrence clustering excluded repertoires with fewer than 30,000 or more than 120,000 public chains, plus five with anomalous nucleotide sharing. This immuneACCESS table, as held by TCRdb, lists in-frame sequences with V and J called but not all clones. Of the missing ones, under half trace to an unresolved V gene in checked studies; the others have no known cause. The V and J calls and clone size are taken from that table; D and trimming were inferred from the DNA. For this sample the table gives about 140,000 clones, of which 70% to 85% were detected only once. Approximately 2% of the sample belongs to the ten largest clones.

In total, approximately 690 healthy bone marrow donors made up the cohort. All cohort members were sampled while nominally healthy, although unrecorded immune exposures were likely present. The donor was CMV seronegative and belonged to the group of 350 or so seronegative cohort members. A peripheral blood sample was provided by each donor, and peripheral blood mononuclear cells were used for TCR beta sequencing. Genomic DNA extraction from the blood cell samples was performed with the Qiagen DNeasy Blood Extraction Kit. Sequenced input: PBMCs. The source of this sequence is a woman aged 40 to 50 in good health and CMV-seronegative.

DNA sequence: TGTGCCAGCAGCTTAGACTACTACGAGCAGTACTTC. It specifies CASSLDYYEQYF. The V and J genes are TRBV7-2 and TRBJ2-7; the D gene is not confidently resolved. CDR1 and CDR2 are read off the germline V gene as SGHTA and FQGNSA. At the junction V is shortened by 1 base and J by 3 bases, with 4 bases in between. Inclusive of the bounding cysteine and phenylalanine, the CDR3 is 12 residues long. Left in the record is the CDR3 DNA by itself, 36 bases read in frame from the first base. Reference TRBV7-2 and TRBJ2-7 proteins supply the regions before and after the CDR3; the full variable domain is: GAGVSQSPSNKVTEKGKDVELRCDPISGHTALYWYRQSLGQGLEFLIYFQGNSAPDKSGLPSDRFSAERTGGSVSTLTIQRTQQEDSAVYLCASSLDYYEQYFGPGTRLTVT.